The TCR beta chain described here comes from a study of cytomegalovirus exposure and HLA in healthy donors. Of note for this clone: Its specificity is not known.

The 120-subject validation cohort, separate from the approximately 670-subject first cohort, included the donors. Study findings and constraints: The classifier, whose performance was assessed in both the original and validation cohorts, reportedly diagnosed cytomegalovirus status with high specificity and sensitivity. The authors enumerated 150 to 200 TCR beta chains as linked to cytomegalovirus. Clusters of TCRs from the first cohort tended to co-occur in the 130 or so validation repertoires (as a later analysis found).

TCRdb's copy holds only in-frame clones and misses some; the assay was immunoSEQ multiplex PCR. The sample holds 200,000 to 250,000 clones; around 87% are singletons and the top ten take 2% to 2.5%. CDR3 size: 15 residues. CDR1 and CDR2 (germline): SGHVS, FNYEAQ. The V end was cut by 4 bases, the J end by 6 bases, with 16 bases between. Sequencing was carried out using PBMCs. The chain recombines TRBV7-6 with TRBJ1-5, with D possibly being TRBD1 (5 bases). The receptor was derived from a woman younger than 35 in good health and CMV-seropositive. The CDR3: CASSSTQGGGQPQHF. The CDR3 region has the DNA TGTGCCAGCAGCTCTACCCAGGGTGGCGGTCAGCCCCAGCATTTT.